The T cell receptor beta chain under discussion was sequenced for a study of CD8 T cells in ankylosing spondylitis. This clonotype has at least ten counts. The V gene's germline CDR1 is SGHRS and CDR2 YFSETQ. V shed 1 base and J 5 bases; nucleotides not matched to a gene: 5. The CDR3 spans 14 residues. TCRdb re-called the 5' RACE reads through MiXCR, storing one row per CDR3 protein. The sample holds around 150,000 distinct CDR3 sequences, roughly 6.6% seen once. The clonotype comes from a female donor with ankylosing spondylitis or in good health (not recorded which). The sample consisted of blood, either unsorted or a sorted T cell fraction (not recorded which). This sequence joins TRBV5-1 and TRBJ1-1; TRBD1 agrees at 7 bases. CDR3 region: CASSLNRGQTEAFF. The CDR3 DNA reads TGCGCCAGCAGCTTGAACAGGGGTCAAACTGAAGCTTTCTTT.